Below are 8 T cell receptor beta chains sequenced from a single sample in a study of T cell changes during pregnancy in multiple sclerosis. Sequencing used immunoSEQ multiplex PCR; TCRdb keeps in-frame clones, though not all of them. The sample gives more than 35,000 clones, 90% to 95% of which show up once; around 0.41% is in the top ten. Sequenced material: CD4+ T cells from peripheral blood mononuclear cells, taken in the second trimester of pregnancy. The receptor source for this set is a female donor with multiple sclerosis, enrolled in a pregnancy study.

The chain has TRBV18 and TRBJ2-6; a weak D match, TRBD2 (6 bases). CDR1 and CDR2 from the germline V gene are KGHSH and LQKENI. CDR3 length: 15 amino acids. V lost 1 base to trimming and J lost 2 bases, with 6 bases between them. Here the CDR3 DNA reads TGTGCCAGCTCACCACGGGGGGCTGGGGCCAACGTCCTGACTTTC. Protein: CASSPRGAGANVLTF. Full variable domain (rest looked up from reference TRBV18 and TRBJ2-6): NAGVMQNPRHLVRRRGQEARLRCSPMKGHSHVYWYRQLPEEGLKFMVYLQKENIIDESGMPKERFSAEFPKEGPSILRIQQVVRGDSAAYFCASSPRGAGANVLTFGAGSRLTVL.

The chain uses TRBV30 and TRBJ2-1, with TRBD1 matching over 8 bases. This CDR3 spans 13 amino acids. V shed 5 bases and J 6 bases; nucleotides not matched to a gene: 6. Germline CDR1 and CDR2: GTSNPN and SVGIG (reference sequence). The CDR3 nucleotides read TGTGCCTGGGACAGGGGTTCTGGCAATGAGCAGTTCTTC. Translated: CAWDRGSGNEQFF.

The genes are TRBV5-1 and TRBJ1-2; tentatively, D is TRBD1 (6 bases). V gave up 4 bases and J gave up 8 bases, with 18 bases separating them. The germline V gene has CDR1 SGHRS and CDR2 YFSETQ. The CDR3 extends over 14 amino acids. CDR3 coding DNA: TGCGCCAGCAGCCCGGACAGCGCCTCGGGCGGCTACACCTTC. As protein: CASSPDSASGGYTF.

The chain recombines TRBV5-4 with TRBJ1-3; possible D gene TRBD1, 6 bases. The CDR3 is made up of 15 amino acids. From germline, CDR1 is SGHNT and CDR2 YYREEE (reference sequence). Trimming left V 2 bases short and J 0 bases short, with 9 bases between. The CDR3 loop is CASSLQGPSGNTIYF. The CDR3 coding sequence is TGTGCCAGCAGCTTACAGGGACCCTCTGGAAACACCATATATTTT. Filled out from reference TRBV5-4 and TRBJ1-3, the complete variable domain reads ETGVTQSPTHLIKTRGQQVTLRCSSQSGHNTVSWYQQALGQGPQFIFQYYREEENGRGNFPPRFSGLQFPNYSSELNVNALELDDSALYLCASSLQGPSGNTIYFGEGSWLTVV.

The rearrangement uses TRBV2 and TRBJ1-2, with D possibly TRBD1 on 6 matching bases. Trimming took 4 bases from V and 3 from J, leaving 12 bases between them. Germline V lookup: CDR1 SNHLY, CDR2 FYNNEI. CDR3 size: 14 residues. CDR3: CASSGEQGDYGYTF. The CDR3 coding sequence is TGTGCCAGCAGTGGAGAACAGGGCGACTATGGCTACACCTTC.

The rearrangement joins TRBV2 to TRBJ1-2, with 11 bases that match TRBD1. The trim removed 7 bases at V and 7 bases at J, leaving 5 bases unmatched. Germline V gene sequence: CDR1 SNHLY, CDR2 FYNNEI. The CDR3 contains 13 residues. The CDR3 sequence is CASTGTGGGGYTF. The DNA for the CDR3 is TGTGCCAGCACCGGGACAGGGGGAGGTGGCTACACCTTC. The full variable domain, in which reference TRBV2 and TRBJ1-2 provide the parts outside the CDR3, is EPEVTQTPSHQVTQMGQEVILRCVPISNHLYFYWYRQILGQKVEFLVSFYNNEISEKSEIFDDQFSVERPDGSNFTLKIRSTKLEDSAMYFCASTGTGGGGYTFGSGTRLTVV.

The chain recombines TRBV2 with TRBJ1-3; D unresolved. CDR3 length: 16 amino acids. The V gene's germline CDR1 is SNHLY and CDR2 FYNNEI. V was shortened by 4 bases and J by 0 bases, with 13 bases between the two germline ends. The CDR3 here is CASSVTDPYSGNTIYF. DNA for the CDR3: TGTGCCAGCAGTGTCACAGACCCCTACTCTGGAAACACCATATATTTT. The variable domain in full, completed from reference TRBV2 and TRBJ1-3, reads EPEVTQTPSHQVTQMGQEVILRCVPISNHLYFYWYRQILGQKVEFLVSFYNNEISEKSEIFDDQFSVERPDGSNFTLKIRSTKLEDSAMYFCASSVTDPYSGNTIYFGEGSWLTVV.

The rearrangement links TRBV6-1 to TRBJ1-6; D possibly corresponds to TRBD1 (6 bases). Per the germline V gene, CDR1 is MNHNS and CDR2 is SASEGT. V was pared by 1 base and J by 3 bases, with 7 bases between. CDR3 size: 15 residues. This CDR3 is CASSEGQVYNSPLHF. The CDR3 DNA is TGTGCCAGCAGTGAAGGACAGGTCTATAATTCACCCCTCCACTTT.